Following are 17 T cell receptor beta chains from one sample sequenced in a study of blood T cells in healthy people across ages. The second PCR ran about 6 to 11 cycles with a sample-barcoded 5' primer and J-beta primers. TCRdb re-derived calls from the 5' RACE reads in MiXCR, one entry per CDR3 protein. The repertoire holds hundreds of thousands of distinct CDR3 sequences, with roughly 50% as singletons. The sequenced sample was blood. These receptor sequences come from a man between 25 and 39 years old in good health.

The chain carries TRBV15 and TRBJ2-7, with a tentative D call TRBD2 (6 bases). The CDR3 has 14 residues. The germline CDR1 and CDR2 sequences are LNHNV and YYDKDF (reference sequence). Trimming left V 1 base short and J 6 bases short, with 13 bases between. Here the CDR3 DNA reads TGTGCCACCAGCAGAGGTGGGGGGAACAGCGAGCAGTACTTC. Protein sequence: CATSRGGGNSEQYF. Together with reference TRBV15 and TRBJ2-7, the CDR3 gives the full variable domain: DAMVIQNPRYQVTQFGKPVTLSCSQTLNHNVMYWYQQKSSQAPKLLFHYYDKDFNNEADTPDNFQSRRPNTSFCFLDIRSPGLGDTAMYLCATSRGGGNSEQYFGPGTRLTVT.

This rearrangement joins TRBV21-1 to TRBJ1-2; the table's D call, TRBD1, has no DNA check behind it. TRBV21-1 is listed as a pseudogene. The CDR3 sequence is 15 residues long. CDR3 bases: TGTGCCAGCAGCACCCAGGACGGCGTCGGCTATGGCTACACCTTC. Amino acid sequence: CASSTQDGVGYGYTF.

The chain has TRBV29-1 and TRBJ2-3; D may be TRBD1 or TRBD2 (8 bases each). Germline values: CDR1 SQVTM, CDR2 ANQGSEA. The CDR3 sequence is 14 residues long. Trimming took off 4 bases at V and 3 bases at J, with 14 bases between the two ends. The CDR3 nucleotides read TGCAGCGTTGCGCGGGGGGACAGGACAGATACGCAGTATTTT. Translation gives CSVARGDRTDTQYF.

The chain joins TRBV20-1 to TRBJ1-2; D gene ambiguous. V lost 3 bases, J lost 4 bases, and 12 bases lay in between. Looked up from germline, CDR1 is DFQATT and CDR2 is SNEGSKA (reference sequence). CDR3 size: 13 residues. The CDR3: CSARGLSSYGYTF. The CDR3 DNA sequence: TGCAGTGCTAGGGGCCTCTCCTCCTATGGCTACACCTTC.

This clonotype turned up a few times. The chain is built from TRBV29-1 and TRBJ2-5; possible D gene TRBD1, 6 bases. The V gene's germline CDR1 is SQVTM and CDR2 ANQGSEA. V lost 7 bases and J lost 5, with 23 bases in between. CDR3 length: 15 amino acids. The CDR3 is CSAINPLQGWETQYF. DNA for the CDR3: TGCAGCGCCATAAACCCATTACAGGGCTGGGAGACCCAGTACTTC.

This chain links TRBV7-8 with TRBJ2-5; 7 bases are shared with TRBD2. Germline V gives CDR1 SGHVS, CDR2 FQNEAQ. V was clipped by 0 bases and J by 1 base; unmatched bases: 14. This CDR3 is built from 19 residues. The CDR3 region has the DNA TGTGCCAGCAGCTTAGCACAGCGTCTGGGGCGGGGGATCCAAGAGACCCAGTACTTC. Translating gives CASSLAQRLGRGIQETQYF.

About this clonotype itself: The junction departs from germline at one end; a sequencing error may be responsible. The genes are TRBV15 and TRBJ1-6; a possible D gene is TRBD1 (5 bases). The germline CDR1 and CDR2 sequences are LNHNV and YYDKDF (reference sequence). The CDR3 runs 13 residues. The CDR3 bases are TGTGCCGCCAGCAGGGCGGGCGCCGACCCCCTCCACTTT. Translation: CAASRAGADPLHF.

V is TRBV4-2 and J is TRBJ2-1; the D call may be TRBD1 or TRBD2 (5 bases each). Germline values: CDR1 LGHNA, CDR2 YNFKEQ. The CDR3 runs 17 residues. V lost 3 bases to trimming and J lost 4 bases, with 19 bases between them. The CDR3 sequence: CASSHQASRGGYNEQFF. In DNA form, the CDR3 reads TGTGCCAGCAGCCACCAAGCGAGTAGGGGCGGGTACAATGAGCAGTTCTTC.

In DNA, the CDR3 is TGTGCCAGCAGCGTAGGGGGGACAGTCTCCTACGAGCAGTACTTC. It encodes CASSVGGTVSYEQYF. The chain has TRBV9 and TRBJ2-7, with TRBD1 matching 7 bases. V gave up 0 bases and J gave up 0 bases; unmatched junction bases: 3. The CDR3 totals 15 residues. Germline assignment: CDR1 SGDLS and CDR2 YYNGEE.

The rearrangement joins TRBV7-8 to TRBJ1-5; 7 nucleotides align to TRBD1. In germline, CDR1 is SGHVS, CDR2 FQNEAQ. This CDR3 comprises 18 residues. V lost 3 bases and J lost 0; bases outside the gene matches: 11. CDR3 DNA: TGTGCCAGCAGCTTTGGCTCGGGACAGAGTTATAGCAATCAGCCCCAGCATTTT. It encodes CASSFGSGQSYSNQPQHF.

This clonotype occurred a few times. The rearrangement joins TRBV12-3 or TRBV12-4 to TRBJ1-5; D is uncertain. Trimming cost V 3 bases and J 6 bases, with 9 bases left between them. This CDR3 has 13 residues. The DNA for the CDR3 is TGTGCCAGCAGTTTCGGGGAGGGTCAGCCCCAGCATTTT. It yields the protein CASSFGEGQPQHF.

This chain links TRBV5-1 with TRBJ2-3, with D possibly being TRBD2 (6 bases). Between the trimmed V and J ends, which lost 4 bases and 0 bases, there was a span of 12 bases. There are 15 residues in the CDR3. In germline, CDR1 is SGHRS, CDR2 YFSETQ. The CDR3 here is CASSNSGTSTDTQYF. CDR3 bases: TGCGCCAGCAGCAACTCCGGGACTAGCACAGATACGCAGTATTTT.

The chain uses TRBV3-1 and TRBJ1-2; D is possibly TRBD1 (5 bases). CDR1 and CDR2 (germline): LGHDT, YNNKEL (reference sequence). This CDR3 is 13 amino acids long. V was clipped by 8 bases and J by 4 bases, with 14 bases between them. The CDR3 here is CASHGSGGYGYTF. As DNA, the CDR3 is TGTGCCAGCCACGGATCGGGGGGCTATGGCTACACCTTC.

The sample holds a few counts of this clonotype. The V and J genes are TRBV9 and TRBJ2-1, with unresolved D. The CDR3 runs 11 residues. Germline CDR1 reads SGDLS; CDR2 reads YYNGEE. With 4 bases removed from V and 9 bases from J, the gap between germline ends came to 8 bases. CDR3 region: CASSRSSEQFF. CDR3 in DNA: TGTGCCAGCAGCCGGTCGTCTGAGCAGTTCTTC.

This clonotype was seen a few times. This sequence joins TRBV28 and TRBJ2-6; perhaps TRBD1 as D (6 bases). Per the germline V gene, CDR1 is MDHEN and CDR2 is SYDVKM. The germline V and J ends were trimmed by 8 bases and 1 base, with 12 bases remaining between them. The CDR3 is 15 residues long. CDR3 in amino acids: CASFRGASGANVLTF. The CDR3 nucleotides are TGTGCCAGCTTCAGGGGAGCGTCTGGGGCCAACGTCCTGACTTTC.

J is TRBJ2-7 and V is TRBV4-3; 7 bases match TRBD2. V lost 4 bases and J lost 6; bases outside the gene matches: 9. This CDR3 has 14 residues. Germline CDR1 is LGHNA and CDR2 is YSLEER. The CDR3, as DNA: TGCGCCAGCAGCCTGCAATTATCGGGGGGCGAGCAGTACTTC. This sequence encodes CASSLQLSGGEQYF.

This clonotype was counted only a few times. The V and J genes are TRBV10-1 and TRBJ2-5; D ambiguous. This CDR3 contains 13 residues. Germline-derived CDR1 and CDR2 are WNHNN and SYGVQD (reference sequence). V was clipped by 4 bases and J by 9 bases, with 15 bases between them. The CDR3 is CASSGDPVGAQYF. CDR3 coding DNA: TGCGCCAGCAGTGGCGACCCTGTAGGAGCCCAGTACTTC.